The 29 T cell receptor beta chains listed next were all sequenced from one sample in a study of T cell responses to AZD1222 COVID-19 vaccine. Method: immunoSEQ multiplex PCR; TCRdb's copy keeps in-frame clones and lacks some. The sample includes approximately 260,000 clones, about 92% of them seen just once. The input for sequencing was peripheral blood, taken on day 0 of AZD1222 vaccination. These receptors came from an adult in good health.

J is TRBJ1-1 and V is TRBV4-2; no reliable D call. CDR3 length equals 14 residues. V was pared by 1 base and J by 5 bases, with 11 bases between. Germline values: CDR1 LGHNA, CDR2 YNFKEQ. CDR3 protein: CASSQAQDGTEAFF. The CDR3 bases are TGTGCCAGCAGCCAAGCTCAAGACGGGACTGAAGCTTTCTTT.

The V gene is TRBV5-1, the J gene TRBJ2-3, with 8 positions matching TRBD2. The CDR3 extends over 14 amino acids. CDR1 and CDR2 (germline): SGHRS, YFSETQ. V dropped 0 bases and J dropped 5; count of bases not matched to a gene: 2. This chain's CDR3 is CASSLGTSGDTQYF. The DNA for the CDR3 is TGCGCCAGCAGCTTGGGTACTAGCGGAGATACGCAGTATTTT.

This chain uses TRBV28 with TRBJ1-5; D is possibly TRBD1 (5 bases). The germline V and J ends were trimmed by 6 bases and 5 bases, with 11 bases remaining between them. CDR3 length equals 13 residues. Looked up from germline, CDR1 is MDHEN and CDR2 is SYDVKM. The chain's CDR3 is CASSPGGDQPQHF. The DNA of the CDR3 is TGTGCCAGCAGCCCTGGGGGGGATCAGCCCCAGCATTTT.

V is TRBV28 and J is TRBJ2-6; D not resolved. CDR1 is MDHEN and CDR2 is SYDVKM in the germline V gene. V was pared by 7 bases and J by 0 bases, with 4 bases between. The CDR3 extends over 13 amino acids. The CDR3 nucleotides read TGTGCCAGCACAAGCTCTGGGGCCAACGTCCTGACTTTC. Translation gives CASTSSGANVLTF.

The chain links TRBV15 to TRBJ2-7; D gene ambiguous. V was trimmed by 0 bases and J by 3 bases, leaving 12 bases between them. This CDR3 comprises 15 residues. Germline CDR1 reads LNHNV; CDR2 reads YYDKDF (reference sequence). The CDR3, as DNA: TGTGCCACCAGCAGAGATCTGGCTGGCGACTACGAGCAGTACTTC. It is translated as CATSRDLAGDYEQYF.

The chain employs TRBV3-1 (or the pseudogene TRBV3-2) and TRBJ1-1, with D perhaps TRBD1 (5 bases). The V gene lost 4 bases and the J gene lost 7 bases, with 13 bases spanning the gap. The CDR3 sequence is 13 residues long. Germline assignment: CDR1 LGHDT and CDR2 YNNKEL (reference sequence). The CDR3 loop reads CASSPWGGGEAFF. For the CDR3, the DNA is TGTGCCAGCAGCCCATGGGGGGGAGGTGAAGCTTTCTTT.

J is TRBJ2-7 and V is TRBV4-1; D unclear. V lost 0 bases and J lost 1, with 7 bases in between. Germline loops: CDR1 MGHRA, CDR2 YSYEKL. The CDR3 extends over 14 amino acids. CDR3 sequence: CASSQDTDSYEQYF. In nucleotides, the CDR3 is TGCGCCAGCAGCCAAGATACGGATTCCTACGAGCAGTACTTC.

This chain uses TRBV5-1 with TRBJ2-7, with TRBD2 matching 8 bases. J was trimmed by 9 bases and V by 0 bases; bases with no gene match: 11. CDR3 length: 15 amino acids. The germline CDR1 and CDR2 sequences are SGHRS and YFSETQ. The CDR3 region has the DNA TGCGCCAGCAGCTTGGCTGGGGCCATTAGCGGGGTGCAGTACTTC. This encodes CASSLAGAISGVQYF.

The V gene is TRBV2, the J gene TRBJ2-1, with D unresolved. CDR1 SNHLY and CDR2 FYNNEI come from the germline V gene. This CDR3 contains 15 residues. V lost 0 bases and J 0 bases, leaving 6 bases between the germline ends. This chain's CDR3 is CASSEARHSYNEQFF. In DNA, the CDR3 is TGTGCCAGCAGTGAAGCTCGCCACTCCTACAATGAGCAGTTCTTC.

This chain connects TRBV19 to TRBJ1-4, with a weak D call TRBD1 (6 bases). The CDR3 is 14 residues long. Germline V gives CDR1 LNHDA, CDR2 SQIVND (reference sequence). V gave up 6 bases and J gave up 12 bases, with 20 bases separating them. For the CDR3, the DNA is TGTGCCAGTAGGAGGAGGGACACCGTGTCCCAACTGTTTTTT. Translation: CASRRRDTVSQLFF.

This clone was observed once. V gene TRBV20-1 combines with J gene TRBJ2-1, with 7 nucleotides matching TRBD2. Germline-derived CDR1 and CDR2 are DFQATT and SNEGSKA (reference sequence). The CDR3 consists of 11 residues. V lost 2 bases to trimming and J lost 10 bases; unmatched junction nucleotides: 2. The CDR3 loop is CSARSGGEQFF. The CDR3 bases are TGCAGTGCTAGATCGGGGGGAGAGCAGTTCTTC.

This clone came up once. The V call is TRBV4-1, the J call TRBJ1-3; TRBD1 agrees at 9 bases. The CDR3 loop spans 16 amino acids. J gave up 4 bases and V 3 bases, and 7 bases lay outside the gene matches. The germline V gene encodes CDR1 MGHRA and CDR2 YSYEKL. This CDR3 is CASSQAGTGRGNTIYF. For the CDR3, the DNA is TGCGCCAGCAGCCAGGCCGGGACAGGGAGAGGAAACACCATATATTTT.

The chain joins TRBV28 to TRBJ1-4; 11 bases map to TRBD1. Trimming cost V 5 bases and J 4 bases; bases outside gene matches: 9. The CDR3 spans 17 residues. Germline V CDR1 and CDR2: MDHEN, SYDVKM. The CDR3 coding sequence is TGTGCCAGCAGTCCTACGGGACAGGGGGTTTATAATGAAAAACTGTTTTTT. Its translation: CASSPTGQGVYNEKLFF.

V gene TRBV5-1 combines with J gene TRBJ1-1; weak D call: TRBD1 (5 bases). CDR1 SGHRS and CDR2 YFSETQ come from the germline V gene. The CDR3 loop spans 16 amino acids. Trimming left V 4 bases short and J 3 bases short, with 19 bases between. CDR3 sequence: CASSLELGAYHTEAFF. For the CDR3, the DNA is TGCGCCAGCAGCCTCGAGCTCGGGGCCTACCACACTGAAGCTTTCTTT.

The genes are TRBV2 and TRBJ1-1; D gene unclear. Trimming removed 3 bases at V and 4 bases at J, with 9 bases between. The germline V gene has CDR1 SNHLY and CDR2 FYNNEI. This CDR3 is 13 amino acids long. The CDR3 nucleotides are TGTGCCAGCAGTGAGGCTCCGATCACTGAAGCTTTCTTT. It translates to CASSEAPITEAFF.

This chain links TRBV29-1 with TRBJ2-7; 7 bases agree with TRBD1. Germline lookup yields CDR1 SQVTM and CDR2 ANQGSEA. The CDR3 runs 10 residues. V lost 6 bases, J lost 11 bases, and 7 bases stayed unmatched. The CDR3 is CSVVTGREYF. The CDR3 DNA sequence: TGCAGCGTGGTGACAGGGAGAGAGTACTTC.

Only one count was recorded for this clone. The V call is TRBV20-1, the J call TRBJ2-7; TRBD1 matches at 7 bases. After removal of 8 bases from V and 0 bases from J, the junction contained 1 base not matched to a gene. Per germline, CDR1 DFQATT and CDR2 SNEGSKA (reference sequence). CDR3 size: 11 residues. The CDR3 loop is CSTGDSYEQYF. In DNA, the CDR3 is TGCAGTACAGGGGACTCCTACGAGCAGTACTTC.

The chain couples TRBV19 to TRBJ2-7; the D gene could be TRBD1 or TRBD2 (5 bases each). This CDR3 contains 15 residues. V lost 4 bases and J lost 7, with 20 bases in between. Germline V gives CDR1 LNHDA, CDR2 SQIVND (reference sequence). CDR3 sequence (DNA): TGTGCCAGTAGTAGTCTGGGGGTCACTACGAAGGAGCAGTACTTC. Protein product: CASSSLGVTTKEQYF.

The genes are TRBV5-1 and TRBJ2-7, with a weak D call TRBD2 (5 bases). CDR1 is SGHRS, CDR2 YFSETQ, per germline. The CDR3 spans 18 residues. V lost 1 base to trimming and J lost 7 bases, with 27 bases between them. CDR3 protein: CASSLRVPGGQPPGEQYF. The CDR3 nucleotides are TGCGCCAGCAGCTTGAGAGTTCCCGGCGGGCAGCCACCGGGGGAGCAGTACTTC.

The V call is TRBV15, the J call TRBJ2-2; TRBD2 might be the D (6 bases). CDR3 length equals 15 residues. V was clipped by 5 bases and J by 0 bases, with 10 bases between them. Per the germline V gene, CDR1 is LNHNV and CDR2 is YYDKDF (reference sequence). For the CDR3, the DNA is TGTGCCACCAGCCCTTGGACTACGAACACCGGGGAGCTGTTTTTT. This translates into CATSPWTTNTGELFF.

The V gene is TRBV7-6, the J gene TRBJ1-5, with D hard to call. Per the germline V gene, CDR1 is SGHVS and CDR2 is FNYEAQ. The CDR3 extends over 13 amino acids. V was cut by 2 bases and J by 7 bases, with 9 bases left in between. CDR3 DNA: TGTGCCAGCAGCTTAAAGGTGAACCAGCCCCAGCATTTT. This gives the protein CASSLKVNQPQHF.

This sequence joins TRBV13 and TRBJ1-2; D unclear. The V end lost 5 bases, the J end lost 9 bases, and 16 bases lay between the germline ends. The CDR3 is 13 amino acids. The germline gives CDR1 PRHDT, CDR2 FYEKMQ (reference sequence). For the CDR3, the DNA is TGTGCCAGCAGCCCCTCTTACGGCGCGCGCTACACCTTC. It is translated as CASSPSYGARYTF.

The chain joins TRBV19 to TRBJ1-5, with D perhaps matching TRBD1 (6 bases). The V end lost 4 bases, the J end lost 1 base, and 14 bases lay between the germline ends. CDR3 length equals 16 residues. Per the germline V gene, CDR1 is LNHDA and CDR2 is SQIVND (reference sequence). The CDR3 spells CASSTVSGASNQPQHF. DNA for the CDR3: TGTGCCAGTAGTACCGTCTCGGGGGCCAGCAATCAGCCCCAGCATTTT.

The chain recombines TRBV20-1 with TRBJ1-4; D is unresolved. The CDR3 covers 13 residues. Germline CDR1 reads DFQATT; CDR2 reads SNEGSKA (reference sequence). Trimming stripped 3 bases from V and 5 bases from J, with 10 bases between. The CDR3 protein is CSASMGRNEKLFF. The CDR3 nucleotides read TGCAGTGCTAGTATGGGGAGAAATGAAAAACTGTTTTTT.

The chain employs TRBV7-8 and TRBJ2-7; 8 bases match TRBD2. CDR1 and CDR2 (germline): SGHVS, FQNEAQ. Unmatched junction bases numbered 6, after V lost 3 bases and J lost 5 bases. The CDR3 consists of 14 residues. The CDR3 protein is CASSLGLVENEQYF. CDR3 DNA sequence: TGTGCCAGCAGCTTGGGACTAGTCGAAAACGAGCAGTACTTC.

The chain joins TRBV11-3 to TRBJ2-5; perhaps TRBD2 as D (5 bases). The length of the CDR3 is 15 residues. Deletions cut 5 bases from V and 1 base from J, with 14 bases between. Germline V gene data show CDR1 as SGHNT and CDR2 as YENEEA. CDR3 region: CASSRTSEVQETQYF. The CDR3 DNA reads TGTGCCAGCAGCCGAACTTCGGAGGTCCAAGAGACCCAGTACTTC.

The CDR3 DNA reads as TGTGCCAGCAGTTTGACAGGGGTAACTCAGCCCCAGCATTTT. Translated, it gives CASSLTGVTQPQHF. The chain carries TRBV28 and TRBJ1-5; TRBD1 matches at 8 bases. The CDR3 covers 14 residues. V shed 3 bases and J 6 bases; nucleotides not matched to a gene: 4. The germline V gene has CDR1 MDHEN and CDR2 SYDVKM.

The chain has TRBV28 and TRBJ1-2, with D unresolved. The germline CDR1 and CDR2 sequences are MDHEN and SYDVKM. Deletions cut 3 bases from V and 4 bases from J, with 6 bases between. This CDR3 region has 12 residues. Here the CDR3 DNA reads TGTGCCAGCAGTTTCCGCAGCTATGGCTACACCTTC. This gives the protein CASSFRSYGYTF.

This rearrangement joins TRBV29-1 to TRBJ2-7; D possibly uses TRBD1 or TRBD2 (5 bases each). V lost 6 bases and J lost 2, with 17 bases in between. CDR1 SQVTM and CDR2 ANQGSEA come from the germline V gene. CDR3 length equals 14 residues. The CDR3 nucleotides are TGCAGCGTCGAGGGGACCGACGAGACCTACGAGCAGTACTTC. Protein sequence: CSVEGTDETYEQYF.